Given below is one T cell receptor (beta chain) in context. Antigen specificity is unknown. Germline V gene sequence: CDR1 SGHAT, CDR2 FQDESV (reference sequence). The V end lost 0 bases, the J end lost 9 bases, and 3 bases lay between the germline ends. The CDR3 has 11 amino acids. These data are taken from a study of stem cell transplantation in POMP-related autoinflammatory disease. Study-level background: The study hypothesized thymoproteasome defects skew the TRB repertoire via impaired CD8+ selection. Pre-transplant patients had naive-skewed CD4+ T cells and few CD8+ T cells.

Prominent immunodeficiency with autoinflammation defined PRAID. Broader study findings: PRAID patients trended toward lower TRB diversity and higher clonality in all analyzed T-cell subsets. Unique TRB V-J gene pairings were limited in number in patients with PRAID.

TCRdb's table, derived via immunoSEQ multiplex PCR, lists solely in-frame clones and lacks some. The data contain thousands of clones, about 89% of them singletons. Specimen: CD8+ T cells from PBMCs, collected before stem cell transplantation. The receptor's source is a human donor with POMP-related autoinflammation and immune dysregulation (PRAID). V gene TRBV11-1 combines with J gene TRBJ2-1, with D unresolved. The CDR3 here is CASSLAGEQFF. In DNA form, the CDR3 reads TGTGCCAGCAGCTTAGCGGGTGAGCAGTTCTTC.